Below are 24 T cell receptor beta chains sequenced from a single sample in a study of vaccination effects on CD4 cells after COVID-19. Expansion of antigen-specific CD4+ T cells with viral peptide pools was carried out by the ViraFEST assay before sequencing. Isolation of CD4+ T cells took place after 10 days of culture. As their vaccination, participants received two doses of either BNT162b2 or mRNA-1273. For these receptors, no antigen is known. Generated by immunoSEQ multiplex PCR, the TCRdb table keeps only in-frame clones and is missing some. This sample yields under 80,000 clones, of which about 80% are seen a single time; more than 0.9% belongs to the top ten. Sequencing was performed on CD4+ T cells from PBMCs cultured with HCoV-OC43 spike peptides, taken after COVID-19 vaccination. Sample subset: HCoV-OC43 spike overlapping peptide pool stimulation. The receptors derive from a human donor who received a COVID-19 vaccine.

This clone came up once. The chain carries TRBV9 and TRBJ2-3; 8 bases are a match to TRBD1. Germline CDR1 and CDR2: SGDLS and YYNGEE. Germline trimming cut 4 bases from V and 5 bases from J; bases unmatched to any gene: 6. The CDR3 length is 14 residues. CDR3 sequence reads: CASSNRQGIDTQYF. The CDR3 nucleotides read TGTGCCAGCAGCAATAGACAGGGGATAGATACGCAGTATTTT.

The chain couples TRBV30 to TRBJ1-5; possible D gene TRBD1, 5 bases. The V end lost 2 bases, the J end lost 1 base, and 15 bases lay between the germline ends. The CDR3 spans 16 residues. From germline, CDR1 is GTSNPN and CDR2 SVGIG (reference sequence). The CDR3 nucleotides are TGTGCCTGGAGTACGGGGGGTTTTGACAGCAATCAGCCCCAGCATTTT. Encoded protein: CAWSTGGFDSNQPQHF.

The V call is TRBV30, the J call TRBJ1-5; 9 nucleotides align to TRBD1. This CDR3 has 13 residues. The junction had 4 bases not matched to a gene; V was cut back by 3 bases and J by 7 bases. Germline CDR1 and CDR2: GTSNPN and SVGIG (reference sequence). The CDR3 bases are TGTGCCTGGAGCGGACAGGGGAGGCAGCCCCAGCATTTT. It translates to CAWSGQGRQPQHF. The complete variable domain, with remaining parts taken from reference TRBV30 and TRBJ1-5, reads SQTIHQWPATLVQPVGSPLSLECTVEGTSNPNLYWYRQAAGRGLQLLFYSVGIGQISSEVPQNLSASRPQDRQFILSSKKLLLSDSGFYLCAWSGQGRQPQHFGDGTRLSIL.

The chain's CDR3 is CASSEDRTYGYTF. DNA for the CDR3: TGTGCCAGCAGTGAAGACAGGACCTATGGCTACACCTTC. This rearrangement joins TRBV6-1 to TRBJ1-2, with D possibly being TRBD1 (5 bases). Germline V lookup: CDR1 MNHNS, CDR2 SASEGT. This CDR3 comprises 13 residues. V lost 1 base and J lost 4, with 7 bases in between.

The CDR3, as DNA: TGTGCCTGGAGCAAAATGCCGGGACAGCACCGGAGGCCACCCCTCCACTTT. This codes for CAWSKMPGQHRRPPLHF. The chain combines TRBV30 with TRBJ1-6, with TRBD1 matching over 7 bases. With V trimmed by 3 bases and J by 11 bases, 19 bases remained unmatched. CDR3 size: 17 residues. Germline V CDR1 and CDR2: GTSNPN, SVGIG (reference sequence).

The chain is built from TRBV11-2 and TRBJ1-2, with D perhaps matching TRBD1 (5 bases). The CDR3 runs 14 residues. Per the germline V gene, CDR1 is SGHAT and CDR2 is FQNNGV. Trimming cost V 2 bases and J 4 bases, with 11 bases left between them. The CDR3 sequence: CASSLISGIYGYTF. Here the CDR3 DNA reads TGTGCCAGCAGCTTAATATCAGGGATCTATGGCTACACCTTC.

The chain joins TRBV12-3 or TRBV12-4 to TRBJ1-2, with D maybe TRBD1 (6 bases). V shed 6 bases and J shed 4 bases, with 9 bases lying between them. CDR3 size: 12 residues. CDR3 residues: CASRQGPYGYTF. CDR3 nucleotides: TGTGCCAGCAGACAGGGACCCTATGGCTACACCTTC.

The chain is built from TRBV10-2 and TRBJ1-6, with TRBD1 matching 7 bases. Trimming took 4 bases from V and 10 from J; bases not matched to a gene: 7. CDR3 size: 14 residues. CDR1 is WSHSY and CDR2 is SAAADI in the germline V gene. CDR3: CASSGTGVRSPLHF. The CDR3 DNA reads TGCGCCAGCAGTGGAACAGGGGTAAGGTCACCCCTCCACTTT.

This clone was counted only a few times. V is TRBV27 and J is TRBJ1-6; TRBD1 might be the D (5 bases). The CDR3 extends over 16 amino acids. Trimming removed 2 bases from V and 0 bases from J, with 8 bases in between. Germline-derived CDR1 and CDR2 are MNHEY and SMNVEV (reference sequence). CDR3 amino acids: CASSLGASSYNSPLHF. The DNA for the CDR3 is TGTGCCAGCAGTTTAGGGGCCAGCTCCTATAATTCACCCCTCCACTTT.

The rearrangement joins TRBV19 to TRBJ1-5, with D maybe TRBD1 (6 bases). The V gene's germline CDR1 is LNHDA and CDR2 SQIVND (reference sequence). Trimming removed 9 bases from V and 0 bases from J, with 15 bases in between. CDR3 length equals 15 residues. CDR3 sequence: CASTLGQYSNQPQHF. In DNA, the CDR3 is TGTGCCAGCACGCTAGGACAGTATAGCAATCAGCCCCAGCATTTT.

The CDR3 DNA reads TGCGCCAGCAGCTTGGATCGGAGGACAGGGGGAACCGGGGAGCTGTTTTTT. Amino acid sequence: CASSLDRRTGGTGELFF. The chain has TRBV5-1 and TRBJ2-2, with 10 bases identical to TRBD1. CDR1 is SGHRS, CDR2 YFSETQ, per germline. J lost 5 bases, V lost 0 bases, and 7 bases had no gene match. The CDR3 extends over 17 amino acids.

The CDR3, as DNA: TGTGCCAGCAGCTTTACTAGCGGGGGAACATACAATGAGCAGTTCTTC. This encodes CASSFTSGGTYNEQFF. V is TRBV5-6 and J is TRBJ2-1; 11 nucleotides line up with TRBD2. J lost 4 bases, V lost 2 bases, and 5 bases had no gene match. CDR3 length equals 16 residues. CDR1 and CDR2 from the germline V gene are SGHDT and YYEEEE.

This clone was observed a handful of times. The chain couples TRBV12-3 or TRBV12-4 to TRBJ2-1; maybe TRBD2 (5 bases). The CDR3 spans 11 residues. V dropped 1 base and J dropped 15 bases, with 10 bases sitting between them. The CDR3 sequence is CASSLGLALFF. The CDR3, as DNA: TGTGCCAGCAGTTTAGGTTTAGCGTTGTTCTTC.

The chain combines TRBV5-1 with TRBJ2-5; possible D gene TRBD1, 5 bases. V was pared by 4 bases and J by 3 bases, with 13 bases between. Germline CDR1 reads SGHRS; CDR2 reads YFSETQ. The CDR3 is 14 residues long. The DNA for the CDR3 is TGCGCCAGCAGCCACACAGGCAACGAAGAGACCCAGTACTTC. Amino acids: CASSHTGNEETQYF. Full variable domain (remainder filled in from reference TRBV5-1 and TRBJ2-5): KAGVTQTPRYLIKTRGQQVTLSCSPISGHRSVSWYQQTPGQGLQFLFEYFSETQRNKGNFPGRFSGRQFSNSRSEMNVSTLELGDSALYLCASSHTGNEETQYFGPGTRLLVL.

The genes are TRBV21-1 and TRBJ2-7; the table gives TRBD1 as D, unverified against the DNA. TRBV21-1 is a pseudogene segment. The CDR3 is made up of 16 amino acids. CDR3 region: CASSKKRQGSSYEQYV. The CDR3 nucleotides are TGTGCCAGCAGCAAAAAGCGGCAGGGGAGCTCCTACGAGCAGTACGTC.

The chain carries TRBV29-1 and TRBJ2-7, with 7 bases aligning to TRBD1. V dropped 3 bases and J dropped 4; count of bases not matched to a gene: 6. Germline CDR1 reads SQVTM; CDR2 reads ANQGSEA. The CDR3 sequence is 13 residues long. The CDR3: CSVDRDRVYEQYV. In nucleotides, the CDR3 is TGCAGCGTTGACCGGGACAGAGTTTACGAGCAGTACGTC.

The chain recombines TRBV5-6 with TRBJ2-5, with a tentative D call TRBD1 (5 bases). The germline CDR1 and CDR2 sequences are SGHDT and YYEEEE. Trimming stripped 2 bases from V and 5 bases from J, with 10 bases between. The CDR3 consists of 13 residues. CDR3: CASSLQVVETQYF. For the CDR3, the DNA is TGTGCCAGCAGCTTACAGGTGGTGGAGACCCAGTACTTC.

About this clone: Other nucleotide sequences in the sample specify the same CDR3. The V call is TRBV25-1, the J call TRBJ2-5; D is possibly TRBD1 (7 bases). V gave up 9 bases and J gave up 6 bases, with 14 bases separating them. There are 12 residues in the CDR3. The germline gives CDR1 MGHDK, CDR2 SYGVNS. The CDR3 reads CASSGGMKTQYF. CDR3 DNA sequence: TGTGCCAGTTCAGGGGGGATGAAGACCCAGTACTTC.

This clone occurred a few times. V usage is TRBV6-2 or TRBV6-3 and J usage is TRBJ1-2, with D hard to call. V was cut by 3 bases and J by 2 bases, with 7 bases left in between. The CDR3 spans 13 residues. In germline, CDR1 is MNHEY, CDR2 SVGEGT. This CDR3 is CASSYGENYGYTF. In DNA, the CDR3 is TGTGCCAGCAGTTATGGGGAAAACTATGGCTACACCTTC.

CDR3 nucleotides: TGTGCCAGCAGCTCGTGTTTACCCCAGTCGGGGTTCTTT. Its protein product is CASSSCLPQSGFF. The chain combines TRBV7-9 with TRBJ1-1; D gene unclear. Germline V lookup: CDR1 SEHNR, CDR2 FQNEAQ (reference sequence). The CDR3 is made up of 13 amino acids. Trimming removed 4 bases from V and 14 bases from J, with 20 bases in between.

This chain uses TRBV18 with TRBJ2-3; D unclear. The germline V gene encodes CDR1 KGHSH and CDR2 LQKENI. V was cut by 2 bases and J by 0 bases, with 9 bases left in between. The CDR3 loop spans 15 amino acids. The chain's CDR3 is CASSPLQTSTDTQYF. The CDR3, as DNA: TGTGCCAGCTCACCATTGCAGACTAGCACAGATACGCAGTATTTT.

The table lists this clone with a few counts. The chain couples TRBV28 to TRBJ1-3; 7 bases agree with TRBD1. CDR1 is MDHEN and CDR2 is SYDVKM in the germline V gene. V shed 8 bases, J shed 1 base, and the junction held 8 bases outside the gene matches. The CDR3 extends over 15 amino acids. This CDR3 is CASYITGVSGNTIYF. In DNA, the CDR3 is TGTGCCAGCTATATTACAGGGGTTTCTGGAAACACCATATATTTT. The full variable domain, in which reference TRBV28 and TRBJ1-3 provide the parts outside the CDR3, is DVKVTQSSRYLVKRTGEKVFLECVQDMDHENMFWYRQDPGLGLRLIYFSYDVKMKEKGDIPEGYSVSREKKERFSLILESASTNQTSMYLCASYITGVSGNTIYFGEGSWLTVV.

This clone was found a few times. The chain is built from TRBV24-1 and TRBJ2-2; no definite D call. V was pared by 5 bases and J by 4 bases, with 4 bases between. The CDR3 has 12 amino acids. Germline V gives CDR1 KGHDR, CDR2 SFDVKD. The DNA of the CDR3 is TGTGCCACCAGTGCGGGCACCGGGGAGCTGTTTTTT. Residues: CATSAGTGELFF.

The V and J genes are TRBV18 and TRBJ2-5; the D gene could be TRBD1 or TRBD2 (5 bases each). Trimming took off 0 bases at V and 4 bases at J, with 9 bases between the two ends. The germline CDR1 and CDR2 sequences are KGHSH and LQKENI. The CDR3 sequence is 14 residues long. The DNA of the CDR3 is TGTGCCAGCTCACCACCGGGACGATCAGAGACCCAGTACTTC. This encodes CASSPPGRSETQYF.